This TCR beta chain was obtained from a study of radiotherapy plus CTLA-4 blockade in lung cancer. Study summary: Disease control was present in roughly a third of patients, and objective responses in about 19%. Study-wide results and limits: Some TCR clones had been derived from tumors. These clones expanded in peripheral blood after radiotherapy plus ipilimumab. Interferon-beta, together with early blood T cell clone dynamics, reportedly best predicted response.

In regard to this clone: The antigen is unknown.

The trim removed 7 bases at V and 3 bases at J, leaving 2 bases unmatched. The germline V gene encodes CDR1 SQVTM and CDR2 ANQGSEA. The CDR3 spans 11 residues. Chemo-refractory metastatic non-small-cell lung cancer patients received focal radiation with ipilimumab CTLA-4 blockade. Data came from immunoSEQ multiplex PCR; TCRdb stores just in-frame clones and leaves some out. The data contain around 80,000 clones, roughly 74% of them singletons. V gene TRBV29-1 combines with J gene TRBJ1-2; TRBD1 matches at 7 bases. Source: peripheral blood, taken from a patient treated with radiotherapy plus ipilimumab. The sequence came from a human donor with non-small cell lung cancer whose response to radiotherapy plus ipilimumab could not be evaluated. The CDR3 DNA is TGCAGCGGGGGACAGTACTATGGCTACACCTTC. This translates into CSGGQYYGYTF. Full variable domain (rest looked up from reference TRBV29-1 and TRBJ1-2): SAVISQKPSRDICQRGTSLTIQCQVDSQVTMMFWYRQQPGQSLTLIATANQGSEATYESGFVIDKFPISRPNLTFSTLTVSNMSPEDSSIYLCSGGQYYGYTFGSGTRLTVV.